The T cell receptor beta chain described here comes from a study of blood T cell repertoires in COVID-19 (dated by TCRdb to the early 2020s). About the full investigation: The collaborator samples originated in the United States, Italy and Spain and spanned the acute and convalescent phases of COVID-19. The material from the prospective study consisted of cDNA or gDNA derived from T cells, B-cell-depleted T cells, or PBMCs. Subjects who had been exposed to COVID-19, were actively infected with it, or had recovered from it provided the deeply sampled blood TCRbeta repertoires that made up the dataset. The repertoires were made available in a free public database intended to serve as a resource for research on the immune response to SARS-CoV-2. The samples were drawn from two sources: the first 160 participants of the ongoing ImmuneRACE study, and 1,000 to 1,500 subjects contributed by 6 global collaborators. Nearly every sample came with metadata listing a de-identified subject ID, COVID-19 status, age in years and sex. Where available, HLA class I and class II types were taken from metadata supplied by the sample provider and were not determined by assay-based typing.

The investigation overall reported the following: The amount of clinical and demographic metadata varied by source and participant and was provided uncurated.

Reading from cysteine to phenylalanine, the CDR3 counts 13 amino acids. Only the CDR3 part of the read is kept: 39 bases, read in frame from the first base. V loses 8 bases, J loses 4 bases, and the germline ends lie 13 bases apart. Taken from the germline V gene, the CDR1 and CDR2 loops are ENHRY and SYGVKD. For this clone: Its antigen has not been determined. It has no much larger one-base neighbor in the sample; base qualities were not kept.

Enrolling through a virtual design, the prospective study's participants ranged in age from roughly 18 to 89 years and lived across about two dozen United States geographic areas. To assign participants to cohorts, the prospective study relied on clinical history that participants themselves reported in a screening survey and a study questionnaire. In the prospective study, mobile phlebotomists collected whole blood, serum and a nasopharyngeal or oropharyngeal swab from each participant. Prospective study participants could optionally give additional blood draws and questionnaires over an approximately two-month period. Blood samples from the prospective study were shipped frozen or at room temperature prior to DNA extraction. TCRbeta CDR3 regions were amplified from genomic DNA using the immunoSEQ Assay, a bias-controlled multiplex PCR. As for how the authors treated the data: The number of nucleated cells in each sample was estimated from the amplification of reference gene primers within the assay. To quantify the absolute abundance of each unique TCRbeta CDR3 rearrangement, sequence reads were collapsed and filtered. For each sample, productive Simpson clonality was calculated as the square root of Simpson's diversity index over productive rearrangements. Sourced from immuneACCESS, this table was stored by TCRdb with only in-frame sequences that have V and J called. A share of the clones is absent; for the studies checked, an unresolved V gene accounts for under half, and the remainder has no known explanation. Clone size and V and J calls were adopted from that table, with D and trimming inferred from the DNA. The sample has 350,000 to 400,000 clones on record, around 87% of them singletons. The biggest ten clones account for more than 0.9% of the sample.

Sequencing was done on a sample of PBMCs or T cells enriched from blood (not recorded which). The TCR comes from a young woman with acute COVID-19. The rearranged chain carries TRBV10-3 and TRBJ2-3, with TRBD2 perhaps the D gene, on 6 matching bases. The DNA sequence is TGTGCCATCGGGGGAGGTCTTGCAGATACGCAGTATTTT. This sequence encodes CAIGGGLADTQYF.